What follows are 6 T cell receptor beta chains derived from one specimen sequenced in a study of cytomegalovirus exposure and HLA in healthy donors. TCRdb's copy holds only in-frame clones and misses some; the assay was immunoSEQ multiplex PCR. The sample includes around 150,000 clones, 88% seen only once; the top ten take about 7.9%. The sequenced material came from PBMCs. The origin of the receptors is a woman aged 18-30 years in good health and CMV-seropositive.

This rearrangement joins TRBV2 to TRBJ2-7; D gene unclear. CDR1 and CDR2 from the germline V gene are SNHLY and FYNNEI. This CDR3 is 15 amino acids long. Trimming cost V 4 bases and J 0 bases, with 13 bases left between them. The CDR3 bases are TGTGCCAGCAGTGCCATACTTCCGCCCTCCTACGAGCAGTACTTC. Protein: CASSAILPPSYEQYF. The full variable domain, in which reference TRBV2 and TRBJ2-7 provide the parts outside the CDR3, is EPEVTQTPSHQVTQMGQEVILRCVPISNHLYFYWYRQILGQKVEFLVSFYNNEISEKSEIFDDQFSVERPDGSNFTLKIRSTKLEDSAMYFCASSAILPPSYEQYFGPGTRLTVT.

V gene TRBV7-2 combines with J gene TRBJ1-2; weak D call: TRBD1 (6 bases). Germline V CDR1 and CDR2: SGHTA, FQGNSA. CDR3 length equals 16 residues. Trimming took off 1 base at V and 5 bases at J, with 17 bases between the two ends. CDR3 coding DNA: TGTGCCAGCAGCTTAGACGGCAGGGGAGCTTCATATGGCTACACCTTC. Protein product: CASSLDGRGASYGYTF.

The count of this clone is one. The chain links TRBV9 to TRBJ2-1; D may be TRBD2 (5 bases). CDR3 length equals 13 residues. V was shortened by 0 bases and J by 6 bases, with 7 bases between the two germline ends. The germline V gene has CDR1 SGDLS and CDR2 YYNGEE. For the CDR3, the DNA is TGTGCCAGCAGCGTAGCGGGGTCCAATGAGCAGTTCTTC. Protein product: CASSVAGSNEQFF.

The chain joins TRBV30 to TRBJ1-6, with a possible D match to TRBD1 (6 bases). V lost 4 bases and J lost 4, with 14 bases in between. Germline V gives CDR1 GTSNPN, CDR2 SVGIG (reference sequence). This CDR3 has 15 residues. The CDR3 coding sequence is TGTGCCTGGAACAGGGTCTCAGGGTATAATTCACCCCTCCACTTT. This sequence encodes CAWNRVSGYNSPLHF.

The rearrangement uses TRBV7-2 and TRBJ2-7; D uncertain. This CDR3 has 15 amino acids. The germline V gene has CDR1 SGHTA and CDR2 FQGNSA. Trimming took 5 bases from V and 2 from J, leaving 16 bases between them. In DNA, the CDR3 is TGTGCCAGCAGCCGCGACCCACTATCGGCCTACGAGCAGTACTTC. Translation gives CASSRDPLSAYEQYF.

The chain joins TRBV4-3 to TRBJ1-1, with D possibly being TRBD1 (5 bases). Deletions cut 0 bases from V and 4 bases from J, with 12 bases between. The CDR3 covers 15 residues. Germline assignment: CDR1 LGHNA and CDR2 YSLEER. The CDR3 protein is CASSQDRGTGTEAFF. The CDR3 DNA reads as TGCGCCAGCAGCCAAGATCGGGGGACGGGCACTGAAGCTTTCTTT.